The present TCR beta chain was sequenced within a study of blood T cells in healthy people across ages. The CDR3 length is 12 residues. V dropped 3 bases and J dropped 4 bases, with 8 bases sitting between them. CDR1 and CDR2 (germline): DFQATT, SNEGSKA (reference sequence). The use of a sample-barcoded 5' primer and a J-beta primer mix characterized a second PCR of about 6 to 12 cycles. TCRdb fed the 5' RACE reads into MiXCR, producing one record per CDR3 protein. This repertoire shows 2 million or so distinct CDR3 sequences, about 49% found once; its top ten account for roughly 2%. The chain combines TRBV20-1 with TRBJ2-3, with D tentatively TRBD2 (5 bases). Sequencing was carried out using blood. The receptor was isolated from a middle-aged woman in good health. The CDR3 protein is CSASPEADTQYF. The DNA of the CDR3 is TGCAGTGCTAGTCCGGAGGCAGATACGCAGTATTTT.